The 13 T cell receptor beta chains in this list originate from one sample, sequenced in a study of a mutant IDH1 vaccine in newly diagnosed glioma (dated by TCRdb to 2020 to 2022). According to the study, the label for this sample's time point signals: week 23, last vaccination. Every vaccine dose consisted of 300 ug of a 20-mer mutant IDH1 peptide in Montanide, administered subcutaneously together with topical imiquimod. These receptors lack a known antigen. Libraries were built with the immunoSEQ multiplex PCR assay. The source is immuneACCESS, and TCRdb retained only in-frame sequences with V and J called. Part of the clones is not carried over; for the studies checked, unresolved V genes explain less than half of this, and the remainder is unexplained. This sample has under 45,000 clones in its table, and about four fifths of those were observed once. The ten biggest clones cover 2% to 3% of the sample.

The sample was PBMCs, taken from a glioma patient whose treatment included an IDH1 peptide vaccine. The receptors were sampled from a woman aged 18 to 35 with glioma. Some clones in this sample may be carry-over from other donors' samples.

The chain is built from TRBV20-1 and TRBJ1-4; D not resolved. The CDR3 covers 11 residues. Germline lookup yields CDR1 DFQATT and CDR2 SNEGSKA (reference sequence). V lost 5 bases and J lost 10, with 11 bases in between. The CDR3 reads CSAPNLGKLFF. The CDR3 DNA sequence: TGCAGTGCTCCTAACCTTGGAAAACTGTTTTTT.

The V and J genes are TRBV19 and TRBJ1-2, with a possible D match to TRBD1 (5 bases). From germline, CDR1 is LNHDA and CDR2 SQIVND (reference sequence). CDR3 length: 13 residues. The V end lost 7 bases, the J end lost 2 bases, and 11 bases lay between the germline ends. CDR3 DNA sequence: TGTGCCAGTATCCGGGGGGAGAACTATGGCTACACCTTC. Protein: CASIRGENYGYTF.

The V and J genes are TRBV7-9 and TRBJ1-1, with D hard to call. This CDR3 is 13 amino acids long. Germline values: CDR1 SEHNR, CDR2 FQNEAQ (reference sequence). The V end was cut by 7 bases, the J end by 1 base, with 10 bases between. The CDR3 spells CASILSGNTEAFF. The CDR3 DNA reads TGTGCCAGCATCCTGAGCGGGAACACTGAAGCTTTCTTT.

This chain links TRBV5-8 with TRBJ1-1; possibly TRBD1 for D (6 bases). The germline V gene encodes CDR1 SGHTS and CDR2 YDEGEE. The CDR3 sequence is 14 residues long. Between the trimmed V and J ends, which lost 10 bases and 2 bases, there was a span of 18 bases. CDR3 sequence: CALSMVGTNTEAFF. CDR3 DNA sequence: TGTGCCCTGAGTATGGTTGGGACAAACACTGAAGCTTTCTTT.

The V call is TRBV5-1, the J call TRBJ2-6; D tentatively reads TRBD1 or TRBD2 (5 bases each). Looked up from germline, CDR1 is SGHRS and CDR2 is YFSETQ. The CDR3 consists of 17 residues. V lost 2 bases to trimming and J lost 0 bases, with 12 bases between them. This chain's CDR3 is CASSFLGRSSGANVLTF. Here the CDR3 DNA reads TGCGCCAGCAGCTTTTTGGGACGGAGCTCTGGGGCCAACGTCCTGACTTTC.

This clone was counted a single time. The rearrangement links TRBV11-2 to TRBJ2-2; D is unclear. The V gene's germline CDR1 is SGHAT and CDR2 FQNNGV. CDR3 length equals 17 residues. V shed 5 bases and J shed 5 bases, with 21 bases lying between them. The CDR3 spells CASSPVEDHRVTGELFF. The CDR3 DNA is TGTGCCAGCAGCCCAGTGGAAGACCATAGGGTAACCGGGGAGCTGTTTTTT.

The chain is built from TRBV14 and TRBJ1-1; no clear D. CDR3 length equals 15 residues. CDR1 is SGHDN and CDR2 is FVKESK in the germline V gene. Trimming removed 0 bases from V and 5 bases from J, with 13 bases in between. Here the CDR3 DNA reads TGTGCCAGCAGCCAAGAGACGGGAATCGGAACTGAAGCTTTCTTT. It is translated as CASSQETGIGTEAFF.

The chain uses TRBV7-8 and TRBJ1-2, with unresolved D. The CDR3 sequence is 14 residues long. CDR1 and CDR2 (germline): SGHVS, FQNEAQ. V was pared by 5 bases and J by 7 bases, with 17 bases between. Here the CDR3 reads CASSPQAGLSGYTF. CDR3 in DNA: TGTGCCAGCAGCCCCCAGGCAGGATTGAGTGGCTACACCTTC.

The V and J genes are TRBV5-1 and TRBJ1-1, with D possibly being TRBD1 (5 bases). The germline gives CDR1 SGHRS, CDR2 YFSETQ. The CDR3 runs 15 residues. The germline V and J ends were trimmed by 0 bases and 4 bases, with 13 bases remaining between them. The CDR3 coding sequence is TGCGCCAGCAGCTTGGCCACGGGGCGGACCACTGAAGCTTTCTTT. The encoded protein is CASSLATGRTTEAFF.

This rearrangement joins TRBV9 to TRBJ2-5, with D maybe TRBD2 (5 bases). V shed 3 bases and J shed 3 bases, with 15 bases lying between them. CDR3 length equals 15 residues. Germline assignment: CDR1 SGDLS and CDR2 YYNGEE. The CDR3 DNA reads as TGTGCCAGCAGCGCCGACGGTATGGGAGAAGAGACCCAGTACTTC. Encoded protein: CASSADGMGEETQYF.

The chain couples TRBV11-2 to TRBJ2-3; D not resolved. With 2 bases removed from V and 4 bases from J, the gap between germline ends came to 19 bases. The CDR3 totals 17 residues. CDR1 and CDR2 (germline): SGHAT, FQNNGV. CDR3 loop: CASSLSGWGRHPDTQYF. CDR3 bases: TGTGCCAGCAGCTTAAGTGGTTGGGGTAGGCACCCAGATACGCAGTATTTT. Supplemented by reference TRBV11-2 and TRBJ2-3, the full variable domain reads EAGVAQSPRYKIIEKRQSVAFWCNPISGHATLYWYQQILGQGPKLLIQFQNNGVVDDSQLPKDRFSAERLKGVDSTLKIQPAKLEDSAVYLCASSLSGWGRHPDTQYFGPGTRLTVL.

The chain couples TRBV11-2 to TRBJ1-4; 7 nucleotides line up with TRBD1. Germline trimming cut 1 base from V and 8 bases from J; bases unmatched to any gene: 4. Germline V gives CDR1 SGHAT, CDR2 FQNNGV. The CDR3 spans 14 residues. CDR3 coding DNA: TGTGCCAGCAGCTTAGGTCAGGGGGTGGAAAAACTGTTTTTT. Its translation is CASSLGQGVEKLFF.

The chain recombines TRBV9 with TRBJ1-3, with 7 bases aligning to TRBD1. The V gene's germline CDR1 is SGDLS and CDR2 YYNGEE. V lost 7 bases to trimming and J lost 6 bases; unmatched junction nucleotides: 10. This CDR3 spans 14 amino acids. CDR3 in DNA: TGTGCCAGCTCTCTCGGGACAGTCCCAAACACCATATATTTT. Translated: CASSLGTVPNTIYF.